This T cell receptor (beta chain) was found in a study of PD-1 blockade in classical Hodgkin lymphoma. Study-level points and caveats: Baseline diversity in complete responders resembled that of newly diagnosed patients. Significant TCR diversity gains by C4D1 occurred in CD4+ but not CD8+ cells.

Measured with immunoSEQ multiplex PCR; TCRdb has only the in-frame clones, and not every one. Of more than 75,000 clones detected, about 93% appear once; the ten largest clones hold less than 2%. The time point is: cycle 4 day 1 (C4D1), after 5 to 7 weeks of nivolumab. Relapse was seen in all patients after autologous stem cell transplantation, and brentuximab vedotin exposure was variable. Complete response, partial response or progressive disease constituted the best response categories observed. To note about this clone: Its antigen is undetermined.

Trimming stripped 0 bases from V and 3 bases from J, with 15 bases between. This CDR3 is built from 16 residues. Per germline, CDR1 MNHEY and CDR2 SVGAGI. This chain uses TRBV6-5 with TRBJ2-7; tentatively, D is TRBD2 (6 bases). The sequence was collected from a human donor with classical Hodgkin lymphoma. Sequenced here: peripheral blood mononuclear cells (PBMCs), sampled before the fourth cycle of nivolumab. CDR3 coding DNA: TGTGCCAGCAGTTACTCGGATCGGCGGGGCCTCTACGAGCAGTACTTC. Its translation: CASSYSDRRGLYEQYF.